This paragraph covers one TCR beta chain sequence. The antigen is unknown. This sample was included in a study of CD8+ T cells in alopecia areata. Overall study results and limits: Among the cells sequenced in scalp samples are also the resident alphabeta T cells of normal skin. Tofacitinib significantly decreased scalp clonality and expanded CD8+ clones among top 100. Clonality was higher in lesional than normal scalp, especially in alopecia totalis/universalis.

Treatment meaning: oral pan-JAK inhibitor, 5-10 mg twice daily. Samples from alopecia areata patients were lesional scalp punch biopsies and peripheral blood. Once RNA had been extracted, it was reverse transcribed into cDNA to act as the sequencing template. Produced via immunoSEQ multiplex PCR; TCRdb's table is partial and in-frame only. Found here are approximately 150,000 clones, approximately 57% of them singletons; the top ten hold 12% to 15%. The CDR3 has 12 residues. Trimming left V 4 bases short and J 3 bases short, with 5 bases between. Per germline, CDR1 ENHRY and CDR2 SYGVKD. Specimen: CD4+ T cells sorted from blood, collected at week 24, from a patient treated with tofacitinib. The V and J genes are TRBV10-3 and TRBJ2-3; D unresolved. The receptor comes from a human donor with alopecia areata. CDR3 in amino acids: CAISAPTDTQYF. The CDR3 coding sequence is TGTGCCATCAGTGCCCCGACAGATACGCAGTATTTT.